The present TCR beta chain was sequenced within a study of blood T cell repertoires in COVID-19. Study context: The United States, Italy and Spain were the sources of the acute and convalescent COVID-19 samples. T cells, B-cell-depleted T cells, or PBMCs provided the cDNA or gDNA that served as material.

Per the germline V gene, CDR1 is MGHRA and CDR2 is YSYEKL. Trimming left V 1 base short and J 6 bases short, with 12 bases between. This CDR3 comprises 14 residues. In the authors' methods: Estimation of nucleated cell counts was performed using reference gene primer amplification. Repertoires were generated with immunoSEQ multiplex PCR, while TCRdb's copy carries only in-frame clones and drops some. The V and J calls and clone size are taken from that table; D and trimming were inferred from the DNA. The repertoire holds 150,000 to 200,000 clones, about 90% seen once, with nearly 2.5% in the top ten.

This chain connects TRBV4-1 to TRBJ1-2; tentative D call: TRBD1 (6 bases). The sequence was obtained from a man aged 35 to 55 with active or convalescent COVID-19. The sequencing sample was made of peripheral blood. The CDR3 loop reads CASSQARGVDGYTF. CDR3 nucleotide sequence: TGCGCCAGCAGCCAAGCCAGGGGCGTAGATGGCTACACCTTC.